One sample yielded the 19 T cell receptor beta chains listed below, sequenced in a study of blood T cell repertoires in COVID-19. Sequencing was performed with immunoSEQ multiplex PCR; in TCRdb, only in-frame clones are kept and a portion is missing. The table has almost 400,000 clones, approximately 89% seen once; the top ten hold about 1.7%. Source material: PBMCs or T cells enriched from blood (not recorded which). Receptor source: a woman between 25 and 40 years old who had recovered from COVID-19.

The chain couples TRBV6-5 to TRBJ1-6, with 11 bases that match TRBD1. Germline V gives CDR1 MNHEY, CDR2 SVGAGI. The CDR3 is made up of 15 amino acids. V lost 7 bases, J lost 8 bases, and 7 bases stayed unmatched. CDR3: CASTSDRGLYSPLHF. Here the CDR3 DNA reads TGTGCCAGCACATCGGACAGGGGGCTTTATTCACCCCTCCACTTT.

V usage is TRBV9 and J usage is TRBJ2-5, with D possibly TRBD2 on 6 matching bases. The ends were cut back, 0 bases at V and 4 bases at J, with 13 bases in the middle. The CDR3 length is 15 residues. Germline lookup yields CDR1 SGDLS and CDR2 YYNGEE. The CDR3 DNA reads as TGTGCCAGCAGCGTAGATGGAAGGGGAGGAGAGACCCAGTACTTC. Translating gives CASSVDGRGGETQYF.

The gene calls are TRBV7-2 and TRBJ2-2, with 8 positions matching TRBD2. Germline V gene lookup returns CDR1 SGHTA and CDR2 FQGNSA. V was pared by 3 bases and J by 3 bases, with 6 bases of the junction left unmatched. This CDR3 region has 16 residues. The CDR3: CASSFRGGSYTGELFF. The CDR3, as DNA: TGTGCCAGCAGCTTCCGGGGGGGCAGTTACACCGGGGAGCTGTTTTTT. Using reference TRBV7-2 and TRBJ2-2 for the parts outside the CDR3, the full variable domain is GAGVSQSPSNKVTEKGKDVELRCDPISGHTALYWYRQSLGQGLEFLIYFQGNSAPDKSGLPSDRFSAERTGGSVSTLTIQRTQQEDSAVYLCASSFRGGSYTGELFFGEGSRLTVL.

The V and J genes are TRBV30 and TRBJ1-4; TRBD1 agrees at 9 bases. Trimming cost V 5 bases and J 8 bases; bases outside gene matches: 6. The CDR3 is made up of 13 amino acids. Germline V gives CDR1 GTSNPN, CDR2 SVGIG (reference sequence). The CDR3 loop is CAWGTGSREKLFF. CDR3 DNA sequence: TGTGCCTGGGGGACAGGGAGTCGAGAAAAACTGTTTTTT.

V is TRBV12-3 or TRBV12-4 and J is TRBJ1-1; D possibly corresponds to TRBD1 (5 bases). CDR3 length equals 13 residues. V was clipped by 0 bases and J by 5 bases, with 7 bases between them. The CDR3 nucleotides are TGTGCCAGCAGTTTAGCGCAGGGAACTGAAGCTTTCTTT. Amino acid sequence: CASSLAQGTEAFF.

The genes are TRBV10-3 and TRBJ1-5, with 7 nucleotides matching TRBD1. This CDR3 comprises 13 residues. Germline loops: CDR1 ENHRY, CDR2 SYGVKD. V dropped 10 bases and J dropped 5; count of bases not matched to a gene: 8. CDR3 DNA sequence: TGTGCCACCTCCTTAACAGGGGATCAGCCCCAGCATTTT. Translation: CATSLTGDQPQHF.

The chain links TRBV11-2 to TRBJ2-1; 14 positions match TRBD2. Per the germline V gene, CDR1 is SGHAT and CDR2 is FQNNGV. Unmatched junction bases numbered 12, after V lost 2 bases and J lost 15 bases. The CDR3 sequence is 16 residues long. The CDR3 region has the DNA TGTGCCAGCAGCTTACCACCGACGGGACTAGCGGGAGAAGGGTTCTTC. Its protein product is CASSLPPTGLAGEGFF.

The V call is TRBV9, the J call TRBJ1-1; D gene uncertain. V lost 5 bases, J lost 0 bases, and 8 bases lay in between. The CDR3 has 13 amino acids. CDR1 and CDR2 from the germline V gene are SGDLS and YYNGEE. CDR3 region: CASRSYMNTEAFF. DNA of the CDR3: TGTGCCAGCAGGTCGTATATGAACACTGAAGCTTTCTTT.

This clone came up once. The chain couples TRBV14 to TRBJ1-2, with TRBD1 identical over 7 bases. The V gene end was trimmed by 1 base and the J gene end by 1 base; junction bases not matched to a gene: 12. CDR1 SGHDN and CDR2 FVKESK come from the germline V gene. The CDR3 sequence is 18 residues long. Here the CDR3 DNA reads TGTGCCAGCAGCCAAGCTAACAGGGGCCGAATATATAACTATGGCTACACCTTC. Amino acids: CASSQANRGRIYNYGYTF.

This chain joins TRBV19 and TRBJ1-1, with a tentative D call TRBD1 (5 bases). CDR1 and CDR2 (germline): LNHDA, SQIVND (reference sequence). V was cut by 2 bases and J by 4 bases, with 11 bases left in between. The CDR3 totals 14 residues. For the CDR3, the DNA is TGTGCCAGTAGTATATCGGGGGGGGTCACTGAAGCTTTCTTT. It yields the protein CASSISGGVTEAFF.

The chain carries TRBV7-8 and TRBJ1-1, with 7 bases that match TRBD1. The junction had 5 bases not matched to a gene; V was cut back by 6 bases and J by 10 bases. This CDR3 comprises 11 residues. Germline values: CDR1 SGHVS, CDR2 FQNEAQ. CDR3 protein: CASSLRGPAFF. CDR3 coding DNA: TGTGCCAGCAGTTTAAGGGGGCCAGCTTTCTTT.

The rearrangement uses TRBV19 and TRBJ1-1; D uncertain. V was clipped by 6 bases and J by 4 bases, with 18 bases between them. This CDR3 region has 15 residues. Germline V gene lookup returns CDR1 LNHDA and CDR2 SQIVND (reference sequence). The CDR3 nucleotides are TGTGCCAGTAGCTTGATCCGGGGTCGGGCCACTGAAGCTTTCTTT. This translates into CASSLIRGRATEAFF.

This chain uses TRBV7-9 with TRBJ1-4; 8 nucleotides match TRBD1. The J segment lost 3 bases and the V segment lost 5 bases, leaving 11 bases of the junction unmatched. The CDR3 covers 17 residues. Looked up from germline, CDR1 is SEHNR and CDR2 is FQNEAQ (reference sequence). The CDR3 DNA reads TGTGCCAGCAGCAGCCGCCCGCAGGGGGCGGCTAATGAAAAACTGTTTTTT. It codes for CASSSRPQGAANEKLFF.

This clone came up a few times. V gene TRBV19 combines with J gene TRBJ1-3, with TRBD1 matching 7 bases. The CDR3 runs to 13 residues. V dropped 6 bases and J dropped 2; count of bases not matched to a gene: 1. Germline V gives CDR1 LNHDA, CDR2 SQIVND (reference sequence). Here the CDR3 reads CASSGTAGNTIYF. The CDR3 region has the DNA TGTGCCAGTAGCGGGACAGCTGGAAACACCATATATTTT. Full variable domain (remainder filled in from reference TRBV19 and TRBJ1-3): DGGITQSPKYLFRKEGQNVTLSCEQNLNHDAMYWYRQDPGQGLRLIYYSQIVNDFQKGDIAEGYSVSREKKESFPLTVTSAQKNPTAFYLCASSGTAGNTIYFGEGSWLTVV.

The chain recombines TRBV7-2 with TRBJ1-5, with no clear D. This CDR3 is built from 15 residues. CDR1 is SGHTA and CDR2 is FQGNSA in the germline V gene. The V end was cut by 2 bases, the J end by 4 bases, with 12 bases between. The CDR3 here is CASSLTDGANQPQHF. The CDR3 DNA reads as TGTGCCAGCAGCTTAACAGATGGCGCGAATCAGCCCCAGCATTTT. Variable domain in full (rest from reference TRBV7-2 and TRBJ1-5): GAGVSQSPSNKVTEKGKDVELRCDPISGHTALYWYRQSLGQGLEFLIYFQGNSAPDKSGLPSDRFSAERTGGSVSTLTIQRTQQEDSAVYLCASSLTDGANQPQHFGDGTRLSIL.

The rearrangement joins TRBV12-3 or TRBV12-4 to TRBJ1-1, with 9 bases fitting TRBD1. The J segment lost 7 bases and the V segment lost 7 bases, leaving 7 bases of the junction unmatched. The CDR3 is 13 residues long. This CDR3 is CASTGTGFHEAFF. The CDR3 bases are TGTGCCAGCACCGGGACAGGGTTCCATGAAGCTTTCTTT.

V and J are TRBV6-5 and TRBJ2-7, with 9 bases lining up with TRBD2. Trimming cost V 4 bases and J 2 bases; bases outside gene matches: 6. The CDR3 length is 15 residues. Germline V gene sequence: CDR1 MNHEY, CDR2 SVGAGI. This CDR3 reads CASSSRLAVAYEQYF. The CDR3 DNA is TGTGCCAGCAGTTCACGACTAGCGGTTGCCTACGAGCAGTACTTC.

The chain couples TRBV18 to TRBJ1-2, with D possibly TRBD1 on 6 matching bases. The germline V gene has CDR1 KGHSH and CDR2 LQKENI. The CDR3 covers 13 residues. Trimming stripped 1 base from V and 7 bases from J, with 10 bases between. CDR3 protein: CASSPQGRGGYTF. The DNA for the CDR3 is TGTGCCAGCTCACCACAGGGCAGGGGTGGCTACACCTTC.

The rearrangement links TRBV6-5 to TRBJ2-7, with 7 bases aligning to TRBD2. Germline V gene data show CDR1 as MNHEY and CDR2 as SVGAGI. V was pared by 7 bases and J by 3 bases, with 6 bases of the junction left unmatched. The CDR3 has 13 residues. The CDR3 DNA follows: TGTGCCAGCAAAGGGCGGGAGATCTACGAGCAGTACTTC. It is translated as CASKGREIYEQYF.